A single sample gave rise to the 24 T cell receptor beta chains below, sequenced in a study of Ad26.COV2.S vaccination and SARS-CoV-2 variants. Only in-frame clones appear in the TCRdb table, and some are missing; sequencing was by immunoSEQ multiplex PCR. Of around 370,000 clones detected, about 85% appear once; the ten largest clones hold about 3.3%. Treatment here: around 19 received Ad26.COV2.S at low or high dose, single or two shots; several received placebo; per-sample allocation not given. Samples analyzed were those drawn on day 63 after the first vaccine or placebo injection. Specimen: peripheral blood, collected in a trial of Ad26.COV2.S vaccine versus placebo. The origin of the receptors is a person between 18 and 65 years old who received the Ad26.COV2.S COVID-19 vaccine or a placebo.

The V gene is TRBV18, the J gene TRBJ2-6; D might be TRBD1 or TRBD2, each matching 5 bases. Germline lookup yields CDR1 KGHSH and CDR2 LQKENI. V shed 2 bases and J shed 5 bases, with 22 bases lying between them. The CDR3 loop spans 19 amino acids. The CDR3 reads CASSPKRDANSNWANVLTF. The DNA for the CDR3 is TGTGCCAGCTCACCAAAACGGGACGCGAATTCAAACTGGGCCAACGTCCTGACTTTC.

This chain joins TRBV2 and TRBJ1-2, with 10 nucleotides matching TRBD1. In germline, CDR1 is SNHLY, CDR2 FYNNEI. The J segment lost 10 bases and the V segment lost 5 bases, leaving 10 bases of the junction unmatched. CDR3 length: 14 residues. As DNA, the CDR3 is TGTGCCAGCAGTCCTACCCGGGACAGGGGACCCTACACCTTC. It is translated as CASSPTRDRGPYTF.

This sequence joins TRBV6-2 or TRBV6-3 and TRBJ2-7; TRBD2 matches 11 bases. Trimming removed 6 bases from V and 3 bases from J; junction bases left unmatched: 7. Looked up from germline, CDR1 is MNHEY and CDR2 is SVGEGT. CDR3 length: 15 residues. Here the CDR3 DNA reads TGTGCCAGCAGCCCGACTAGCGGGAACTACTACGAGCAGTACTTC. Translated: CASSPTSGNYYEQYF.

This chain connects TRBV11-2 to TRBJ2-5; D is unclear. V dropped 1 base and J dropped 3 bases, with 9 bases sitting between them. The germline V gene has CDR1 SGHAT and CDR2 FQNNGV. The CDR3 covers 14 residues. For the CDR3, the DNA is TGTGCCAGCAGCTTAGGGTGGAGAAAAGAGACCCAGTACTTC. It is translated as CASSLGWRKETQYF.

The CDR3 coding sequence is TGTGCCAGCAGCTTTGGGGCTTTCGGAGCCAAAAACATTCAGTACTTC. It yields the protein CASSFGAFGAKNIQYF. The chain is built from TRBV5-6 and TRBJ2-4, with TRBD1 as a possible D gene (5 bases). Germline V lookup: CDR1 SGHDT, CDR2 YYEEEE. The length of the CDR3 is 16 residues. Trimming removed 2 bases at V and 0 bases at J, with 12 bases between.

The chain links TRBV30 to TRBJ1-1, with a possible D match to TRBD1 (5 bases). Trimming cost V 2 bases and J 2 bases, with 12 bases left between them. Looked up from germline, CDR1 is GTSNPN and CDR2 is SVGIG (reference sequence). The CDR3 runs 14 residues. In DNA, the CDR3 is TGTGCCTGGAGTCTCGACAGTATTAACACTGAAGCTTTCTTT. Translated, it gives CAWSLDSINTEAFF. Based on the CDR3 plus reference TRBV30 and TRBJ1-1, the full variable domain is SQTIHQWPATLVQPVGSPLSLECTVEGTSNPNLYWYRQAAGRGLQLLFYSVGIGQISSEVPQNLSASRPQDRQFILSSKKLLLSDSGFYLCAWSLDSINTEAFFGQGTRLTVV.

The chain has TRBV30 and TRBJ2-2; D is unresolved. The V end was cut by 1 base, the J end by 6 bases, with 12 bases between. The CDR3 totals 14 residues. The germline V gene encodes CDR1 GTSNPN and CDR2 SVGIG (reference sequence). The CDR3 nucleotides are TGTGCCTGGAGTGGGAACACCCCCGCCGGGGAGCTGTTTTTT. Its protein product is CAWSGNTPAGELFF.

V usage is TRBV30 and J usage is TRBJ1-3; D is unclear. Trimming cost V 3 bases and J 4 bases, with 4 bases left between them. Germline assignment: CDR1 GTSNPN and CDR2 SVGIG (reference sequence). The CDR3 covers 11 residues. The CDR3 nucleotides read TGTGCCTGGAGCGGGGGAAACACCATATATTTT. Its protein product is CAWSGGNTIYF.

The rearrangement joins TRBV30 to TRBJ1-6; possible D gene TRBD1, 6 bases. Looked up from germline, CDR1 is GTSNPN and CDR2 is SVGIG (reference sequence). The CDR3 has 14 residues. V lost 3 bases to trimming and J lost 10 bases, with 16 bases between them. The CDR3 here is CAWRINRVASPLHF. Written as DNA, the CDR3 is TGTGCCTGGAGAATCAACAGGGTAGCATCACCCCTCCACTTT. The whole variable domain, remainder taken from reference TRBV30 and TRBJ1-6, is SQTIHQWPATLVQPVGSPLSLECTVEGTSNPNLYWYRQAAGRGLQLLFYSVGIGQISSEVPQNLSASRPQDRQFILSSKKLLLSDSGFYLCAWRINRVASPLHFGNGTRLTVT.

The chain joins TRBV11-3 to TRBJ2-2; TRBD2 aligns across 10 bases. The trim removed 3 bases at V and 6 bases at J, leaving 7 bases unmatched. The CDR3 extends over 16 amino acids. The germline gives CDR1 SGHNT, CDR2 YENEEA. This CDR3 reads CASSFTSGAGAGELFF. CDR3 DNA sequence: TGTGCCAGCAGCTTTACTAGCGGGGCGGGGGCCGGGGAGCTGTTTTTT.

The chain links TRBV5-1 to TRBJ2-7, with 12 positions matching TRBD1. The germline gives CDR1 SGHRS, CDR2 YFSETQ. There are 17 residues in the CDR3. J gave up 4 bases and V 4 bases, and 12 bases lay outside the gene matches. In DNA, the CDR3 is TGCGCCAGCAGCGGGGTGGACCGGGACAGGGGGCAATACGAGCAGTACTTC. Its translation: CASSGVDRDRGQYEQYF.

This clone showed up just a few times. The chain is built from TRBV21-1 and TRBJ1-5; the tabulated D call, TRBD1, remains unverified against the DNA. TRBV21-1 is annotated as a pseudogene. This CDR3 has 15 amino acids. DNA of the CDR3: TGTGCCAGCAGCAACCGGGACAGTAGCAATCAGCCCCAGCATTTT. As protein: CASSNRDSSNQPQHF.

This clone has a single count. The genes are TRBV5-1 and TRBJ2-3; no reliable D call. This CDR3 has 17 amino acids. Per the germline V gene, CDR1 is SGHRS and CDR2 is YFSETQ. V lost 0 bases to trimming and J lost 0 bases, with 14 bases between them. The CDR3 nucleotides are TGCGCCAGCAGCTTGGCCCTTTACGCCCGGAGCACAGATACGCAGTATTTT. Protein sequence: CASSLALYARSTDTQYF.

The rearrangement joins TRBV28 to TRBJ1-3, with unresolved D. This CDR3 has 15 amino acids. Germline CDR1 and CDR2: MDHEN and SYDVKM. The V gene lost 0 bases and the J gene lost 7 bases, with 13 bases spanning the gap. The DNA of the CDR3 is TGTGCCAGCAGTTTATGGACATTCCGTGGGAACACCATATATTTT. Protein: CASSLWTFRGNTIYF.

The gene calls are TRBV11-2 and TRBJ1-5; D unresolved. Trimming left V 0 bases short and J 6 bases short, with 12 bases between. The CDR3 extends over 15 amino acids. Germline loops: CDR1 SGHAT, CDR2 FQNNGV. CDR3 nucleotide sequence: TGTGCCAGCAGCTTAGATCGGGCCGGAGGTCAGCCCCAGCATTTT. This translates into CASSLDRAGGQPQHF.

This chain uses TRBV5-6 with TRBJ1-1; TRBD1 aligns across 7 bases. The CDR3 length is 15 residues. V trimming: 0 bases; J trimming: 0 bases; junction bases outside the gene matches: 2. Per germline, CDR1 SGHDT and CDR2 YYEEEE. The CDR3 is CASSLVGGLNTEAFF. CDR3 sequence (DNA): TGTGCCAGCAGCTTGGTAGGGGGCTTGAACACTGAAGCTTTCTTT. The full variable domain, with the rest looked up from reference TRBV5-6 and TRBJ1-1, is DAGVTQSPTHLIKTRGQQVTLRCSPKSGHDTVSWYQQALGQGPQFIFQYYEEEERQRGNFPDRFSGHQFPNYSSELNVNALLLGDSALYLCASSLVGGLNTEAFFGQGTRLTVV.

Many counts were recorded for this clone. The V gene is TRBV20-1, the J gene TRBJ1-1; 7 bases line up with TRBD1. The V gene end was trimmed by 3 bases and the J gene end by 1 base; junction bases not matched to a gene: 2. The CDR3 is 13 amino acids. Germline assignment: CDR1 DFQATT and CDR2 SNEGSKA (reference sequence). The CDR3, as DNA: TGCAGTGCTAGTAGGGACAGGAACACTGAAGCTTTCTTT. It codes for CSASRDRNTEAFF.

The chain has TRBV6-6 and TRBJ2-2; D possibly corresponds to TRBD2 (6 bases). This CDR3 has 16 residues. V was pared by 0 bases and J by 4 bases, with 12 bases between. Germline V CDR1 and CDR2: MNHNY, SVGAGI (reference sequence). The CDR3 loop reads CASSYSAQGGTGELFF. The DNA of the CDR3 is TGTGCCAGCAGTTACTCGGCGCAGGGAGGCACCGGGGAGCTGTTTTTT.

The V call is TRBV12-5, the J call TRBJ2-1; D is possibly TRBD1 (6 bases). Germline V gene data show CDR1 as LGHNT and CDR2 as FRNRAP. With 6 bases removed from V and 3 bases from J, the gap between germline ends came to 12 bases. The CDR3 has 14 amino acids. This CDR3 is CASGAGTHYNEQFF. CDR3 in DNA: TGTGCTAGTGGGGCCGGGACACACTACAATGAGCAGTTCTTC.

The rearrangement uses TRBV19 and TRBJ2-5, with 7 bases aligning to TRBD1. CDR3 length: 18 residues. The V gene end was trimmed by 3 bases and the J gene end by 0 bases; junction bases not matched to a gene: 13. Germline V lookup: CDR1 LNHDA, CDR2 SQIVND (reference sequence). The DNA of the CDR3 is TGTGCCAGTAGTATCCGCCCTCTGGGACAGAACTACCAAGAGACCCAGTACTTC. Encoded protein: CASSIRPLGQNYQETQYF.

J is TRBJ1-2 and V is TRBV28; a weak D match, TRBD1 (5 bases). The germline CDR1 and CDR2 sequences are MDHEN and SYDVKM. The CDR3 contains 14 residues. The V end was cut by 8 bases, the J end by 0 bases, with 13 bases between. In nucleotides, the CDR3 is TGTGCCAGCGGCTCCTGGGGGGCTAACTATGGCTACACCTTC. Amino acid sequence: CASGSWGANYGYTF.

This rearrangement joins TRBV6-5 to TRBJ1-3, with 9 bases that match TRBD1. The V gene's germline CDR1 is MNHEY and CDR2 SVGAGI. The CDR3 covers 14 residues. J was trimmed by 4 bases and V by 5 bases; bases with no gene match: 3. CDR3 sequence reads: CASSRTGDGNTIYF. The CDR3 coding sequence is TGTGCCAGCAGTCGGACAGGGGACGGAAACACCATATATTTT.

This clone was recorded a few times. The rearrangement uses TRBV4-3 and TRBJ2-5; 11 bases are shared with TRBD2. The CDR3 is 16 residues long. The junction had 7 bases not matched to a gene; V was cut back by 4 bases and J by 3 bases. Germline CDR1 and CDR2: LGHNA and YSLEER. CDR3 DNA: TGCGCCAGCAGCCCAAGACAGGGACTAGCGGAAGAGACCCAGTACTTC. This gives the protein CASSPRQGLAEETQYF.

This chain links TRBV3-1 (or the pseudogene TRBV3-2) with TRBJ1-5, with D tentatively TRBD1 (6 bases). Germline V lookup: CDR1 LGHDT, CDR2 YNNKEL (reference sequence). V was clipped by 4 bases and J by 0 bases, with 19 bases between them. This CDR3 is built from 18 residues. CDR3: CASSPSRGGMGSNQPQHF. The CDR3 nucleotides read TGTGCCAGCAGCCCGAGCAGGGGAGGGATGGGTAGCAATCAGCCCCAGCATTTT.